These 13 T cell receptor beta chains came from one sample sequenced in a study of blood T cell repertoires in COVID-19. Measured with immunoSEQ multiplex PCR; TCRdb has only the in-frame clones, and not every one. The top ten hold around 5.9% of the sample, which has 150,000 to 200,000 clones, 70% to 80% seen once. Sequences were obtained from peripheral blood. These receptor sequences come from a middle-aged woman with COVID-19, enrolled during active disease.

CDR3 nucleotides: TGTGCCAGCAGTCCCTCAGGGATTATTGAGACCCAGTACTTC. It codes for CASSPSGIIETQYF. The chain employs TRBV2 and TRBJ2-5, with a possible D match to TRBD1 (5 bases). Germline values: CDR1 SNHLY, CDR2 FYNNEI. Trimming removed 5 bases at V and 5 bases at J, with 15 bases between. This CDR3 has 14 residues.

V and J are TRBV9 and TRBJ1-5; no reliable D call. CDR1 is SGDLS and CDR2 is YYNGEE in the germline V gene. Trimming stripped 4 bases from V and 1 base from J, with 12 bases between. This CDR3 has 15 residues. As DNA, the CDR3 is TGTGCCAGCAGCCGGTCCTCGGGGAGCAATCAGCCCCAGCATTTT. Translating it yields CASSRSSGSNQPQHF.

Concerning this clone itself: One end of the junction fails to match germline, which may point to a read error. The chain is built from TRBV2 and TRBJ1-5, with a tentative D call TRBD1 (6 bases). Germline CDR1 is SNHLY and CDR2 is FYNNEI. The CDR3 has 13 residues. CDR3 in amino acids: CAIGDISRQRQHF. In nucleotides, the CDR3 is TGTGCCATCGGGGACATCTCGCGTCAGCGCCAGCATTTT.

The rearrangement uses TRBV5-1 and TRBJ2-7; perhaps TRBD1 as D (6 bases). Trimming stripped 4 bases from V and 1 base from J, with 9 bases between. This CDR3 region has 13 residues. Germline lookup yields CDR1 SGHRS and CDR2 YFSETQ. CDR3 protein: CASSPGQSYEQYF. Here the CDR3 DNA reads TGCGCCAGCAGCCCCGGACAGTCCTACGAGCAGTACTTC.

The CDR3 is CASSLRGTNTEAFF. DNA of the CDR3: TGTGCCAGCAGCCTGCGGGGCACAAACACTGAAGCTTTCTTT. The V and J genes are TRBV7-8 and TRBJ1-1, with TRBD1 as a possible D gene (5 bases). The germline gives CDR1 SGHVS, CDR2 FQNEAQ. Trimming stripped 5 bases from V and 2 bases from J, with 12 bases between. The CDR3 spans 14 residues.

The chain employs TRBV9 and TRBJ2-5; no firm D call. V lost 3 bases and J lost 5, with 5 bases in between. CDR3 length: 11 amino acids. Germline CDR1 reads SGDLS; CDR2 reads YYNGEE. CDR3 DNA: TGTGCCAGCAGCGCCGGGGAGACCCAGTACTTC. Amino acids: CASSAGETQYF.

This chain uses TRBV10-3 with TRBJ1-4; 7 positions agree with TRBD1. Germline CDR1 is ENHRY and CDR2 is SYGVKD. The length of the CDR3 is 14 residues. The ends lost 5 bases at V and 5 bases at J; junction bases unmatched: 5. The CDR3 loop is CAISTGTENEKLFF. The CDR3 region has the DNA TGTGCCATCAGTACCGGGACAGAAAATGAAAAACTGTTTTTT.

This clone occurred a few times. J is TRBJ2-1 and V is TRBV9; TRBD2 agrees at 8 bases. The CDR3 sequence is 15 residues long. From germline, CDR1 is SGDLS and CDR2 YYNGEE. The trim removed 0 bases at V and 8 bases at J, leaving 7 bases unmatched. The CDR3 reads CASSVAGTSYHEQFF. The DNA for the CDR3 is TGTGCCAGCAGCGTAGCTGGGACTAGTTACCATGAGCAGTTCTTC. The full variable domain, completed using reference TRBV9 and TRBJ2-1, is DSGVTQTPKHLITATGQRVTLRCSPRSGDLSVYWYQQSLDQGLQFLIQYYNGEERAKGNILERFSAQQFPDLHSELNLSSLELGDSALYFCASSVAGTSYHEQFFGPGTRLTVL.

This chain uses TRBV7-9 with TRBJ1-6, with 7 bases aligning to TRBD1. V lost 4 bases, J lost 9 bases, and 9 bases stayed unmatched. The CDR3 loop spans 15 amino acids. Germline CDR1 and CDR2: SEHNR and FQNEAQ (reference sequence). CDR3 protein: CASSYQGQGGSPLHF. In DNA form, the CDR3 reads TGTGCCAGCAGCTATCAAGGCCAGGGGGGTTCACCCCTCCACTTT. Complete variable domain (other parts from reference TRBV7-9 and TRBJ1-6): DTGVSQNPRHKITKRGQNVTFRCDPISEHNRLYWYRQTLGQGPEFLTYFQNEAQLEKSRLLSDRFSAERPKGSFSTLEIQRTEQGDSAMYLCASSYQGQGGSPLHFGNGTRLTVT.

The J gene is TRBJ2-7, the V gene TRBV13; D is perhaps TRBD1 (5 bases). Germline V gives CDR1 PRHDT, CDR2 FYEKMQ (reference sequence). The V and J ends lost 2 bases and 7 bases respectively, with 12 bases between them. The CDR3 sequence is 13 residues long. DNA of the CDR3: TGTGCCAGCAGCTTATGGGGCATCGGGGAGCAGTACTTC. Protein sequence: CASSLWGIGEQYF.

The gene calls are TRBV25-1 and TRBJ1-6; 11 positions agree with TRBD1. The germline CDR1 and CDR2 sequences are MGHDK and SYGVNS. The CDR3 totals 16 residues. V was clipped by 6 bases and J by 10 bases; unmatched bases: 11. The CDR3 spells CASRTGQGAPGSPLHF. CDR3 DNA sequence: TGTGCCAGCAGGACCGGACAGGGGGCGCCGGGGTCACCCCTCCACTTT.

This clone was observed a few times. The CDR3: CASSLVTGNTIYF. CDR3 nucleotides: TGTGCCAGCAGCTTAGTGACAGGAAACACCATATATTTT. The genes are TRBV7-9 and TRBJ1-3, with no clear D. CDR3 length equals 13 residues. From germline, CDR1 is SEHNR and CDR2 FQNEAQ (reference sequence). Trimming cost V 1 base and J 4 bases, with 5 bases left between them.

V gene TRBV11-1 combines with J gene TRBJ2-5, with 12 bases identical to TRBD2. J was trimmed by 1 base and V by 8 bases; bases with no gene match: 5. This CDR3 comprises 15 residues. The germline V gene has CDR1 SGHAT and CDR2 FQDESV (reference sequence). CDR3 sequence reads: CASGLAGGPQETQYF. DNA for the CDR3: TGTGCCAGCGGGCTAGCGGGGGGGCCCCAAGAGACCCAGTACTTC. Variable domain in full (rest from reference TRBV11-1 and TRBJ2-5): EAEVAQSPRYKITEKSQAVAFWCDPISGHATLYWYRQILGQGPELLVQFQDESVVDDSQLPKDRFSAERLKGVDSTLKIQPAELGDSAMYLCASGLAGGPQETQYFGPGTRLLVL.